These 16 T cell receptor beta chains share one sample of origin, sequenced in a study of blood T cell repertoires in COVID-19. Method: immunoSEQ multiplex PCR; TCRdb's copy keeps in-frame clones and lacks some. The data hold some 240,000 clones, with roughly nine tenths observed a single time. Sequencing used peripheral blood. These receptors all stem from a woman aged 40 to 55 who had recovered from COVID-19.

The CDR3 loop is CASSYSRQAIQETQYF. CDR3 coding DNA: TGTGCCAGCAGTTACTCTCGTCAGGCAATTCAAGAGACCCAGTACTTC. The rearrangement uses TRBV6-2 or TRBV6-3 and TRBJ2-5; D is undetermined. CDR1 and CDR2 (germline): MNHEY, SVGEGT. The CDR3 is made up of 16 amino acids. V was shortened by 0 bases and J by 2 bases, with 13 bases between the two germline ends.

Only one count was recorded for this clone. The chain has TRBV18 and TRBJ2-1; D uncertain. Germline V gives CDR1 KGHSH, CDR2 LQKENI. The ends were cut back, 2 bases at V and 9 bases at J, with 14 bases in the middle. This CDR3 is 14 amino acids long. The CDR3 nucleotides read TGTGCCAGCTCACCATGGGCTGCTACCAGTGAGCAGTTCTTC. Translation: CASSPWAATSEQFF.

This chain links TRBV6-5 with TRBJ2-1; TRBD2 matches at 8 bases. Germline trimming cut 4 bases from V and 2 bases from J; bases unmatched to any gene: 7. CDR1 is MNHEY and CDR2 is SVGAGI in the germline V gene. The CDR3 sequence is 16 residues long. The CDR3 region is CASSSPREAPYNEQFF. The DNA for the CDR3 is TGTGCCAGCAGTTCCCCGCGGGAGGCCCCCTACAATGAGCAGTTCTTC.

This clone has only one observation. This chain joins TRBV18 and TRBJ2-6; TRBD1 agrees at 11 bases. V trimming: 6 bases; J trimming: 0 bases; junction bases outside the gene matches: 4. The CDR3 extends over 17 amino acids. The V gene's germline CDR1 is KGHSH and CDR2 LQKENI. In nucleotides, the CDR3 is TGTGCCAGCTCCCCCGGGACAGGGGGCTCTGGGGCCAACGTCCTGACTTTC. Residues: CASSPGTGGSGANVLTF. Filled out from reference TRBV18 and TRBJ2-6, the complete variable domain reads NAGVMQNPRHLVRRRGQEARLRCSPMKGHSHVYWYRQLPEEGLKFMVYLQKENIIDESGMPKERFSAEFPKEGPSILRIQQVVRGDSAAYFCASSPGTGGSGANVLTFGAGSRLTVL.

In the case of this clone: The same CDR3 is also encoded by other DNA sequences in this sample. This rearrangement joins TRBV18 to TRBJ1-1, with D hard to call. The CDR3 sequence is 11 residues long. The V gene lost 3 bases and the J gene lost 7 bases, with 6 bases spanning the gap. From germline, CDR1 is KGHSH and CDR2 LQKENI. This CDR3 reads CASSPAGEAFF. As DNA, the CDR3 is TGTGCCAGCTCACCGGCAGGTGAAGCTTTCTTT.

This chain links TRBV27 with TRBJ2-5; a possible D gene is TRBD1 (6 bases). This CDR3 is built from 14 residues. Germline CDR1 and CDR2: MNHEY and SMNVEV (reference sequence). V lost 1 base, J lost 3 bases, and 9 bases lay in between. This chain's CDR3 is CASSLFPGEETQYF. In DNA, the CDR3 is TGTGCCAGCAGTTTATTCCCAGGGGAAGAGACCCAGTACTTC.

The V gene is TRBV10-1, the J gene TRBJ2-1, with D possibly TRBD2 on 5 matching bases. This CDR3 spans 14 amino acids. Per germline, CDR1 WNHNN and CDR2 SYGVQD (reference sequence). The V and J ends lost 0 bases and 9 bases respectively, with 12 bases between them. The CDR3 reads CASSESTSRFEQFF. In nucleotides, the CDR3 is TGCGCCAGCAGTGAGTCCACTAGTAGGTTTGAGCAGTTCTTC.

The table lists this clone with a few counts. The V and J genes are TRBV9 and TRBJ1-2; 9 positions match TRBD1. The germline V gene encodes CDR1 SGDLS and CDR2 YYNGEE. The CDR3 sequence is 14 residues long. Germline trimming cut 8 bases from V and 5 bases from J; bases unmatched to any gene: 10. The DNA for the CDR3 is TGTGCCAGTCGACAAGGACAGGGGAGTTATGGCTACACCTTC. It codes for CASRQGQGSYGYTF.

The gene calls are TRBV19 and TRBJ2-3; TRBD2 aligns across 11 bases. The junction had 10 bases not matched to a gene; V was cut back by 4 bases and J by 4 bases. This CDR3 region has 17 residues. The germline CDR1 and CDR2 sequences are LNHDA and SQIVND (reference sequence). The CDR3 loop reads CASSTSHSGGAADTQYF. CDR3 DNA sequence: TGTGCCAGTAGTACAAGCCATAGCGGGGGGGCCGCAGATACGCAGTATTTT.

The J gene is TRBJ1-1, the V gene TRBV5-4; D remains ambiguous. This CDR3 has 13 residues. The germline V gene has CDR1 SGHNT and CDR2 YYREEE (reference sequence). The V and J ends lost 2 bases and 11 bases respectively, with 16 bases between them. The CDR3: CASSLPSREEAFF. The CDR3, as DNA: TGTGCCAGCAGCTTACCGTCCCGCGAGGAGGCTTTCTTT.

This CDR3 reads CSVGQFNYGYTF. CDR3 DNA sequence: TGCAGCGTTGGACAGTTTAACTATGGCTACACCTTC. This chain uses TRBV29-1 with TRBJ1-2, with D possibly being TRBD1 (5 bases). Trimming pared 4 bases from V and 1 base from J, leaving 7 bases between. CDR1 is SQVTM, CDR2 ANQGSEA, per germline. The CDR3 spans 12 residues. Full variable domain (outside the CDR3, taken from reference TRBV29-1 and TRBJ1-2): SAVISQKPSRDICQRGTSLTIQCQVDSQVTMMFWYRQQPGQSLTLIATANQGSEATYESGFVIDKFPISRPNLTFSTLTVSNMSPEDSSIYLCSVGQFNYGYTFGSGTRLTVV.

The chain links TRBV12-3 or TRBV12-4 to TRBJ2-2, with a tentative D call TRBD1 (6 bases). The CDR3 runs 13 residues. Trimming left V 5 bases short and J 10 bases short, with 14 bases between. The CDR3 region is CASSTRTVPELFF. In DNA, the CDR3 is TGTGCCAGCAGTACCCGGACAGTTCCGGAGCTGTTTTTT.

J is TRBJ2-3 and V is TRBV29-1; D not resolved. Germline V gives CDR1 SQVTM, CDR2 ANQGSEA. This CDR3 spans 14 amino acids. Trimming removed 4 bases at V and 4 bases at J, with 15 bases between. DNA of the CDR3: TGCAGCGTTGGGTCGAGAGTATTCGCAGATACGCAGTATTTT. Translation: CSVGSRVFADTQYF.

This chain links TRBV2 with TRBJ2-5, with D possibly being TRBD2 (5 bases). The CDR3 spans 14 residues. The V end was cut by 5 bases, the J end by 4 bases, with 14 bases between. Per germline, CDR1 SNHLY and CDR2 FYNNEI. As DNA, the CDR3 is TGTGCCAGCAGTTTTACGAGGGTAGGAGAGACCCAGTACTTC. This translates into CASSFTRVGETQYF.

This clone was recorded once. The CDR3 region is CASSGGGPPYEQYF. The CDR3 nucleotides read TGCGCCAGCAGCGGGGGAGGACCGCCCTACGAGCAGTACTTC. V is TRBV5-1 and J is TRBJ2-7; tentatively, D is TRBD2 (6 bases). V was shortened by 4 bases and J by 2 bases, with 13 bases between the two germline ends. The CDR3 runs 14 residues. Germline CDR1 SGHRS, CDR2 YFSETQ.

The count of this clone is one. The chain couples TRBV2 to TRBJ1-2; TRBD1 might be the D (6 bases). V was cut by 6 bases and J by 4 bases, with 18 bases left in between. The germline V gene has CDR1 SNHLY and CDR2 FYNNEI. CDR3 length equals 15 residues. The CDR3 region is CASRAGTTFPYGYTF. The CDR3 region has the DNA TGTGCCAGCAGAGCTGGGACAACCTTCCCCTATGGCTACACCTTC.